This TCR beta chain was sequenced in a study of tumor-infiltrating lymphocytes in oesophageal squamous cell carcinoma. Using its own MiXCR run on the PCR reads, TCRdb lists one record per CDR3 protein. The sample contains more than 15,000 distinct CDR3 sequences, 50% of which appear only once. Trimming stripped 5 bases from V and 3 bases from J, with 19 bases between. The CDR3 extends over 16 amino acids. The germline gives CDR1 SGHVS, CDR2 FQNEAQ. Sequenced: esophageal tumor tissue. The chain employs TRBV7-8 and TRBJ2-5, with D unresolved. The TCR was taken from a male donor with esophageal squamous cell carcinoma. The CDR3 loop reads CASSLESPPPKETQYF. The CDR3 coding sequence is TGTGCCAGCAGCCTAGAATCCCCCCCCCCGAAAGAGACCCAGTACTTC. The full variable domain, its missing parts supplied by reference TRBV7-8 and TRBJ2-5, is GAGVSQSPRYKVAKRGQDVALRCDPISGHVSLFWYQQALGQGPEFLTYFQNEAQLDKSGLPSDRFFAERPEGSVSTLKIQRTQQEDSAVYLCASSLESPPPKETQYFGPGTRLLVL.